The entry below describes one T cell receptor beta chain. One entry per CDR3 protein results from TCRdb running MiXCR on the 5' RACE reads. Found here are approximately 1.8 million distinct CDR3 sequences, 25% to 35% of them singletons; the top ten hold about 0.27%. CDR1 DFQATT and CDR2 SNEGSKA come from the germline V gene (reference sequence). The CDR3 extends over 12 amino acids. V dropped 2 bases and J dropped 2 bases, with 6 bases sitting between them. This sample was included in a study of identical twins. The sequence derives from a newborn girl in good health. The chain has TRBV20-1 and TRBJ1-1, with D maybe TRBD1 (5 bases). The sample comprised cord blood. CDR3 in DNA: TGCAGTGCTAGAAGGGACAACACTGAAGCTTTCTTT. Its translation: CSARRDNTEAFF.